This T cell receptor beta chain originates from a study of blood T cell repertoires in COVID-19. About the research overall: There were acute and convalescent COVID-19 samples, and they came from the United States, Italy and Spain. The analysed material was cDNA or gDNA that came from T cells, B-cell-depleted T cells, or PBMCs.

CDR3 length: 12 amino acids. Trimming cost V 6 bases and J 2 bases, with 4 bases left between them. Germline V lookup: CDR1 MGHDK, CDR2 SYGVNS. In the authors' methods: Reference gene primers were amplified, and this amplification served to estimate nucleated cell counts. Here immunoSEQ multiplex PCR was the method, and the copy in TCRdb shows in-frame clones only, minus some. V, J and clone size are those of that table, while D and trimming were read from the DNA. The sample lists about 170,000 clones, around 90% occurring once. One Seattle source followed patients from active infection through their disease course.

The sample was peripheral blood. V usage is TRBV25-1 and J usage is TRBJ2-2; unclear D gene. This receptor was identified in a woman at least 80 years old with COVID-19, enrolled during active disease. The CDR3 sequence: CASRSNTGELFF. The DNA for the CDR3 is TGTGCCAGCAGATCAAACACCGGGGAGCTGTTTTTT.